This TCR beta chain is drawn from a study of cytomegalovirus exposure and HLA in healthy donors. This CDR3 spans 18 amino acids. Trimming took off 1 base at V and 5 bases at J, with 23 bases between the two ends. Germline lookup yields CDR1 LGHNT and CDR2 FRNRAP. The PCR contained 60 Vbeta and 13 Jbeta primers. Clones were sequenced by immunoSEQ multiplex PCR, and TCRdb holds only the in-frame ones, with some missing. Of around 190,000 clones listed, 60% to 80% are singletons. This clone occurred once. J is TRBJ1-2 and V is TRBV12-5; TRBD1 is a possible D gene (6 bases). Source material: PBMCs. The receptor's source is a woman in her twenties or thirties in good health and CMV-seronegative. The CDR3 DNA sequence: TGTGCTAGTGGTTTGGCAGCCCCTGGGACAATTAAAGGGTATGGCTACACCTTC. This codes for CASGLAAPGTIKGYGYTF.